A single sample is the source of the 11 T cell receptor beta chains below, sequenced in a study of cytomegalovirus exposure and HLA in healthy donors. Vbeta (60) and Jbeta (13) primers were used in the PCR. Sequencing used immunoSEQ multiplex PCR; TCRdb keeps in-frame clones, though not all of them. In the table there are 100,000 to 150,000 clones, 65% to 90% of which are singletons. The sample comprised PBMCs. These TCRs come from a woman between 18 and 30 years old in good health and CMV-seropositive.

This chain uses TRBV27 with TRBJ2-7; TRBD1 agrees at 7 bases. Germline V gene data show CDR1 as MNHEY and CDR2 as SMNVEV (reference sequence). This CDR3 has 14 residues. The J segment lost 5 bases and the V segment lost 5 bases, leaving 9 bases of the junction unmatched. CDR3 sequence (DNA): TGTGCCAGCAGTGAACAGGGGAGAGAGCACGAGCAGTACTTC. Its protein product is CASSEQGREHEQYF.

This rearrangement joins TRBV5-1 to TRBJ2-3; D perhaps matches TRBD1 (6 bases). The CDR3 has 14 residues. V dropped 2 bases and J dropped 2 bases, with 9 bases sitting between them. Germline V CDR1 and CDR2: SGHRS, YFSETQ. This CDR3 reads CASSFRDTTDTQYF. The CDR3 bases are TGCGCCAGCAGCTTCCGGGACACCACAGATACGCAGTATTTT.

This clone was picked up one time. The rearrangement links TRBV9 to TRBJ1-1, with D tentatively TRBD1 (6 bases). This CDR3 is built from 14 residues. The germline V gene has CDR1 SGDLS and CDR2 YYNGEE. V dropped 4 bases and J dropped 1 base, with 11 bases sitting between them. The chain's CDR3 is CASSQMTGNTEAFF. CDR3 nucleotide sequence: TGTGCCAGCAGCCAGATGACAGGGAACACTGAAGCTTTCTTT.

As regards this clone: A read error is likely, as this CDR3 ends without the conserved phenylalanine or tryptophan. The rearrangement joins TRBV2 to TRBJ1-2, with 11 bases aligning to TRBD1. CDR1 and CDR2 from the germline V gene are SNHLY and FYNNEI. CDR3 length: 13 amino acids. J gave up 7 bases and V 4 bases, and 2 bases lay outside the gene matches. CDR3 sequence (DNA): TGTGCCAGCAGTGGGACAGGGGGCACTGGCTACACCCTC. Encoded protein: CASSGTGGTGYTL.

Only a few counts were recorded for this clone. This sequence joins TRBV11-2 and TRBJ2-1; possible D gene TRBD1, 6 bases. CDR1 and CDR2 from the germline V gene are SGHAT and FQNNGV. This CDR3 spans 15 amino acids. V was clipped by 2 bases and J by 4 bases, with 12 bases between them. CDR3 nucleotides: TGTGCCAGCAGCTTACTGTCCAGGGGTTACAATGAGCAGTTCTTC. Amino acid sequence: CASSLLSRGYNEQFF.

The gene calls are TRBV2 and TRBJ2-5; TRBD1 aligns across 7 bases. The J segment lost 5 bases and the V segment lost 6 bases, leaving 9 bases of the junction unmatched. Germline values: CDR1 SNHLY, CDR2 FYNNEI. This CDR3 has 14 amino acids. CDR3 amino acids: CASRKDRVEETQYF. Written as DNA, the CDR3 is TGTGCCAGCAGGAAAGACAGGGTAGAGGAGACCCAGTACTTC.

As for this clone: One end of the junction does not line up with germline, which may come from a read error. The chain recombines TRBV7-9 with TRBJ2-7; the D is unclear. The CDR3 contains 13 residues. Germline CDR1 reads SEHNR; CDR2 reads FQNEAQ (reference sequence). CDR3 in DNA: TGTTCCAGCAGCCTAGGGCCTTCCTACGAGCAGTACTTC. It yields the protein CSSSLGPSYEQYF.

V usage is TRBV29-1 and J usage is TRBJ2-7, with 7 bases fitting TRBD2. Looked up from germline, CDR1 is SQVTM and CDR2 is ANQGSEA. The CDR3 extends over 11 amino acids. CDR3 in amino acids: CSGGGAYEQYF. CDR3 nucleotides: TGCAGTGGGGGGGGAGCCTACGAGCAGTACTTC.

The V and J genes are TRBV25-1 and TRBJ2-3; TRBD2 agrees at 13 bases. This CDR3 has 16 residues. V shed 7 bases and J 6 bases; nucleotides not matched to a gene: 10. CDR1 MGHDK and CDR2 SYGVNS come from the germline V gene. CDR3 in amino acids: CASTPPTSGGADTQYF. CDR3 DNA: TGTGCCAGCACCCCCCCTACTAGCGGGGGGGCCGATACGCAGTATTTT.

About this clone itself: At the DNA level, this CDR3 is encoded by other sequences in the same sample as well. This chain uses TRBV30 with TRBJ1-5; TRBD1 might be the D (6 bases). The V end was cut by 1 base, the J end by 4 bases, with 8 bases between. Germline assignment: CDR1 GTSNPN and CDR2 SVGIG (reference sequence). This CDR3 is 13 amino acids long. Here the CDR3 DNA reads TGTGCCTGGAGTGCACAGGGAAATCAGCCCCAGCATTTT. This encodes CAWSAQGNQPQHF.

The CDR3 spells CSAREGDSGNIQYF. The CDR3 DNA reads as TGCAGCGCTAGAGAGGGGGACAGTGGAAACATTCAGTACTTC. The rearrangement joins TRBV29-1 to TRBJ2-4; TRBD1 matches 7 bases. The V and J ends lost 7 bases and 6 bases, in that order; junction bases with no gene match: 12. This CDR3 has 14 residues. Germline CDR1 is SQVTM and CDR2 is ANQGSEA.